Sequencing of this T cell receptor (beta chain) was carried out in a study of T cells in localized non-small cell lung cancer. Germline CDR1 is SGHRS and CDR2 is YFSETQ. The CDR3 totals 14 residues. Losses at the gene ends were 0 bases for V and 8 bases for J; bases not matched to a gene: 4. This clone was seen once. The antigen remains undetermined. Regarding the study as a whole: Only one tumor region went through sequencing, so heterogeneity may still be there. Uninvolved adjacent lung had more T cell clonality than any other tissue, topping tumor. An association was observed between higher blood T cell density and longer overall survival.

The repertoire was sequenced with immunoSEQ multiplex PCR; TCRdb's copy has only in-frame clones and lacks some. The sample has about 33,000 clones, under 85% seen once; the top ten hold 35% to 45%. The sequence was collected from a male donor aged 60 or over with stage II squamous cell lung carcinoma. The material was peripheral blood, obtained before any cancer treatment. The chain couples TRBV5-1 to TRBJ2-1, with 8 nucleotides matching TRBD2. CDR3 coding DNA: TGCGCCAGCAGCTTGGAAGCGGGAGTTTATGAGCAGTTCTTC. Its translation is CASSLEAGVYEQFF.